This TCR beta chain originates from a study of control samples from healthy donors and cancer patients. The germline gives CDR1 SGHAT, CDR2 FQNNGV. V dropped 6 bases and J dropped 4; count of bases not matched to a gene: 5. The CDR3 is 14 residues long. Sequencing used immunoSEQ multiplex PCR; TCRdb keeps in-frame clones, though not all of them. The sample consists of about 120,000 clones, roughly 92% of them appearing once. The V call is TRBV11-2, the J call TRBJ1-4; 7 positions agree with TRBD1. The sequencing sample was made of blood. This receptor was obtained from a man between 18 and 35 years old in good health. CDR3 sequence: CASRPDRFNEKLFF. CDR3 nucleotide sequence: TGTGCCAGCAGGCCGGACAGGTTTAATGAAAAACTGTTTTTT.